The 25 T cell receptor beta chains below all came from one sample that was sequenced in a study of response to subunit inactivated influenza vaccine. One entry per CDR3 protein, called by TCRdb with MiXCR from the RT-PCR reads. The sample lists hundreds of thousands of distinct CDR3 sequences; about 15% were seen once. The sequencing here drew on PBMCs from blood, taken roughly 2 weeks before vaccination. The receptors here all came from a man between 50 and 59 years old who received an inactivated influenza vaccine.

The chain couples TRBV12-3 or TRBV12-4 to TRBJ2-6; 7 nucleotides agree with TRBD1. The junction had 2 bases not matched to a gene; V was cut back by 6 bases and J by 3 bases. This CDR3 has 14 amino acids. CDR3 in amino acids: CASRPGGGANVLTF. DNA for the CDR3: TGTGCCAGCAGGCCAGGGGGTGGGGCCAACGTCCTGACTTTC.

The chain links TRBV7-6 to TRBJ2-1; 13 nucleotides align to TRBD2. V gave up 5 bases and J gave up 5 bases; unmatched junction bases: 6. The V gene's germline CDR1 is SGHVS and CDR2 FNYEAQ. This CDR3 region has 16 residues. The CDR3 DNA is TGTGCCAGCAGCCCACTAGCGGGGGGGGCTAACAATGAGCAGTTCTTC. This translates into CASSPLAGGANNEQFF.

The rearrangement joins TRBV5-1 to TRBJ2-7; D possibly matches TRBD1 or TRBD2 (5 bases each). The length of the CDR3 is 16 residues. The germline V gene has CDR1 SGHRS and CDR2 YFSETQ. Deletions cut 3 bases from V and 0 bases from J, with 16 bases between. The CDR3: CASSYTTPGTSYEQYF. The CDR3, as DNA: TGCGCCAGCAGCTACACAACCCCCGGGACCTCCTACGAGCAGTACTTC.

This clonotype came up a few times. The chain employs TRBV5-1 and TRBJ2-1, with TRBD2 matching 16 bases. The CDR3 runs 21 residues. The V segment lost 4 bases and the J segment 4 bases; nucleotides outside the gene matches: 17. Germline CDR1 is SGHRS and CDR2 is YFSETQ. For the CDR3, the DNA is TGCGCCAGCAGCCAGGAAACGGGACTAGCGGGAGGGTTGTCGAGGTACAATGAGCAGTTCTTC. Amino acid sequence: CASSQETGLAGGLSRYNEQFF.

The rearrangement joins TRBV7-2 to TRBJ2-6, with 8 nucleotides matching TRBD1. This CDR3 contains 16 residues. Germline loops: CDR1 SGHTA, CDR2 FQGNSA. The V gene end was trimmed by 5 bases and the J gene end by 2 bases; junction bases not matched to a gene: 5. This chain's CDR3 is CASSRATGAGANVLTF. In nucleotides, the CDR3 is TGTGCCAGCAGCCGAGCGACAGGGGCTGGGGCCAACGTCCTGACTTTC.

Ten or more counts support this clonotype. V gene TRBV3-1 combines with J gene TRBJ2-4; D gene uncertain. The CDR3 length is 18 residues. Germline V CDR1 and CDR2: LGHDT, YNNKEL (reference sequence). Trimming removed 2 bases at V and 2 bases at J, with 19 bases between. In DNA, the CDR3 is TGTGCCAGCAGCCAATCATCGTTGGCAACCTTGACCAAAAACATTCAGTACTTC. As protein: CASSQSSLATLTKNIQYF.

The V call is TRBV7-9, the J call TRBJ2-7; TRBD2 matches at 13 bases. V lost 4 bases to trimming and J lost 6 bases; unmatched junction nucleotides: 6. Germline loops: CDR1 SEHNR, CDR2 FQNEAQ (reference sequence). The CDR3 spans 15 residues. CDR3 DNA: TGTGCCAGCAGCTCAGGGACTAGCGGGAATCGCGAGCAGTACTTC. Its protein is CASSSGTSGNREQYF.

The sample holds a few counts of this clonotype. The chain carries TRBV29-1 and TRBJ2-1, with 9 bases matching TRBD2. This CDR3 is 17 amino acids long. The trim removed 4 bases at V and 4 bases at J, leaving 14 bases unmatched. The germline V gene encodes CDR1 SQVTM and CDR2 ANQGSEA. The CDR3 nucleotides are TGCAGCGTTGTGCCCAGCGGGGGGTCCACCTTTTACAATGAGCAGTTCTTC. It translates to CSVVPSGGSTFYNEQFF.

In its sample, this clonotype was seen many times. The chain recombines TRBV6-5 with TRBJ2-7; 9 bases fit TRBD1. The CDR3 runs 14 residues. J gave up 5 bases and V 6 bases, and 8 bases lay outside the gene matches. Germline CDR1 is MNHEY and CDR2 is SVGAGI. The CDR3 spells CASSSGRTGDEQYF. CDR3 bases: TGTGCCAGCAGCTCCGGCCGGACAGGGGACGAGCAGTACTTC.

This clonotype was seen more than once but under ten times. The rearrangement joins TRBV20-1 to TRBJ2-7, with 12 nucleotides matching TRBD1. Germline values: CDR1 DFQATT, CDR2 SNEGSKA (reference sequence). This CDR3 comprises 15 residues. Unmatched junction bases numbered 10, after V lost 6 bases and J lost 4 bases. Here the CDR3 reads CSARAGTGGGYEQYF. The CDR3 nucleotides read TGCAGTGCCCGAGCCGGGACAGGGGGCGGTTACGAGCAGTACTTC.

The sample holds a few counts of this clonotype. The gene calls are TRBV20-1 and TRBJ2-1; D is unresolved. The CDR3 runs 14 residues. Trimming pared 6 bases from V and 0 bases from J, leaving 12 bases between. Germline CDR1 is DFQATT and CDR2 is SNEGSKA (reference sequence). The DNA of the CDR3 is TGCAGTGCGACAAGGTTGGACTCCTACAATGAGCAGTTCTTC. Amino acids: CSATRLDSYNEQFF.

The chain joins TRBV7-2 to TRBJ2-1; 9 bases fit TRBD2. From germline, CDR1 is SGHTA and CDR2 FQGNSA. V lost 3 bases, J lost 8 bases, and 8 bases stayed unmatched. The CDR3 contains 15 residues. The CDR3 region is CASSFQGGGADEQFF. The CDR3 coding sequence is TGTGCCAGCAGCTTTCAAGGCGGGGGGGCTGATGAGCAGTTCTTC. Full variable domain (outside the CDR3, taken from reference TRBV7-2 and TRBJ2-1): GAGVSQSPSNKVTEKGKDVELRCDPISGHTALYWYRQSLGQGLEFLIYFQGNSAPDKSGLPSDRFSAERTGGSVSTLTIQRTQQEDSAVYLCASSFQGGGADEQFFGPGTRLTVL.

Only a few counts were recorded for this clonotype. This chain uses TRBV29-1 with TRBJ2-5, with D uncertain. Between the trimmed V and J ends, which lost 0 bases and 7 bases, there was a span of 9 bases. This CDR3 comprises 12 residues. Germline assignment: CDR1 SQVTM and CDR2 ANQGSEA. This CDR3 reads CSVEDWLGTQYF. In nucleotides, the CDR3 is TGCAGCGTTGAAGATTGGTTGGGGACCCAGTACTTC.

Only a few counts were recorded for this clonotype. CDR3 residues: CASLIDLRLTDTQYF. In DNA, the CDR3 is TGTGCCAGCCTTATTGATCTACGGTTAACAGATACGCAGTATTTT. The chain carries TRBV7-2 and TRBJ2-3; D not certain. Trimming left V 8 bases short and J 3 bases short, with 18 bases between. The CDR3 covers 15 residues. Germline lookup yields CDR1 SGHTA and CDR2 FQGNSA.

In this sample, this clonotype turned up many times. This chain links TRBV20-1 with TRBJ2-3, with TRBD2 as a possible D gene (5 bases). This CDR3 comprises 13 residues. V shed 5 bases and J shed 0 bases, with 9 bases lying between them. Germline-derived CDR1 and CDR2 are DFQATT and SNEGSKA (reference sequence). DNA for the CDR3: TGCAGTGCTCGGGATGACAGCACAGATACGCAGTATTTT. This gives the protein CSARDDSTDTQYF.

This chain connects TRBV12-3 or TRBV12-4 to TRBJ2-1, with D perhaps matching TRBD1 (6 bases). This CDR3 spans 16 amino acids. Trimming cost V 5 bases and J 4 bases, with 18 bases left between them. In DNA, the CDR3 is TGTGCCAGCAGTGCCCCCGGGACACCCATTTACAATGAGCAGTTCTTC. It yields the protein CASSAPGTPIYNEQFF.

This clonotype was seen a handful of times. The chain combines TRBV7-9 with TRBJ2-7, with D unresolved. The V end was cut by 2 bases, the J end by 5 bases, with 7 bases between. The CDR3 length is 12 residues. Germline V gene sequence: CDR1 SEHNR, CDR2 FQNEAQ (reference sequence). The CDR3 region is CASSLLRNEQYF. CDR3 nucleotide sequence: TGTGCCAGCAGCTTACTTCGGAACGAGCAGTACTTC. Filled out from reference TRBV7-9 and TRBJ2-7, the complete variable domain reads DTGVSQNPRHKITKRGQNVTFRCDPISEHNRLYWYRQTLGQGPEFLTYFQNEAQLEKSRLLSDRFSAERPKGSFSTLEIQRTEQGDSAMYLCASSLLRNEQYFGPGTRLTVT.

This clonotype has only a few counts. This chain links TRBV4-1 with TRBJ1-4, with unresolved D. Germline CDR1 MGHRA, CDR2 YSYEKL. Trimming stripped 4 bases from V and 10 bases from J, with 10 bases between. The CDR3 covers 12 residues. For the CDR3, the DNA is TGCGCCAGCAGCCCTGCGCTCAGAAAACTGTTTTTT. It encodes CASSPALRKLFF.

The gene calls are TRBV6-2 or TRBV6-3 and TRBJ1-6; D gene unclear. Germline lookup yields CDR1 MNHEY and CDR2 SVGEGT. The CDR3 runs 15 residues. Trimming pared 0 bases from V and 5 bases from J, leaving 8 bases between. CDR3 in amino acids: CASSYSDMNNSPLHF. The CDR3 DNA reads as TGTGCCAGCAGTTACTCGGATATGAATAATTCACCCCTCCACTTT.

On this clonotype: At one end, the junction sequence differs from germline, possibly due to a read error. The CDR3 DNA follows: TGTGCCAGGAGTATGGGATATTCCTACAATGAGCAGTTCTTC. Translated, it gives CARSMGYSYNEQFF. The V gene is TRBV30, the J gene TRBJ2-1; D is uncertain. CDR1 is GTSNPN and CDR2 is SVGIG in the germline V gene (reference sequence). The CDR3 is 14 amino acids.

The chain combines TRBV6-2 or TRBV6-3 with TRBJ2-6, with D uncertain. V dropped 7 bases and J dropped 0 bases, with 22 bases sitting between them. CDR1 is MNHEY, CDR2 SVGEGT, per germline. This CDR3 contains 19 residues. The CDR3 loop reads CASTSEHAALFSGANVLTF. The CDR3 nucleotides are TGTGCCAGCACTTCAGAACATGCGGCCCTGTTCTCTGGGGCCAACGTCCTGACTTTC.

This clonotype was seen only a few times. The chain combines TRBV4-3 with TRBJ2-7; tentatively, D is TRBD1 (6 bases). CDR1 LGHNA and CDR2 YSLEER come from the germline V gene. This CDR3 has 13 amino acids. The V end was cut by 2 bases, the J end by 6 bases, with 11 bases between. DNA for the CDR3: TGCGCCAGCAGCCAAAAGGGACACCTCGAGCAGTACTTC. It encodes CASSQKGHLEQYF.

This chain connects TRBV28 to TRBJ2-7, with D perhaps TRBD1 or TRBD2 (5 bases each). Germline CDR1 reads MDHEN; CDR2 reads SYDVKM. Between the trimmed V and J ends, which lost 6 bases and 6 bases, there was a span of 18 bases. The CDR3 contains 14 residues. CDR3 protein: CASRTGTDFPEQYF. The CDR3 bases are TGTGCCAGCAGAACCGGGACGGACTTTCCCGAGCAGTACTTC. Based on the CDR3 plus reference TRBV28 and TRBJ2-7, the full variable domain is DVKVTQSSRYLVKRTGEKVFLECVQDMDHENMFWYRQDPGLGLRLIYFSYDVKMKEKGDIPEGYSVSREKKERFSLILESASTNQTSMYLCASRTGTDFPEQYFGPGTRLTVT.

The V and J genes are TRBV12-3 or TRBV12-4 and TRBJ2-7; the match to TRBD2 covers 11 bases. V lost 2 bases, J lost 9 bases, and 6 bases stayed unmatched. This CDR3 spans 14 amino acids. CDR3 loop: CASSLPGLAGVQYF. The CDR3 nucleotides read TGTGCCAGCAGTTTACCCGGACTAGCGGGCGTGCAGTACTTC.

The rearrangement links TRBV12-3 or TRBV12-4 to TRBJ1-1; tentatively, D is TRBD1 (5 bases). V lost 8 bases to trimming and J lost 1 base, with 14 bases between them. This CDR3 has 14 residues. This chain's CDR3 is CASHRSTGNTEAFF. For the CDR3, the DNA is TGTGCCAGCCACCGTAGTACAGGGAACACTGAAGCTTTCTTT.